This paragraph reports one T cell receptor (beta chain). This record belongs to a study of blood T cell repertoires in COVID-19. Overall study: PBMCs, B-cell-depleted T cells, or T cells were the source of the cDNA or gDNA that made up the material.

Authors' processing steps: Using reference gene primer amplification, nucleated cell counts were estimated. This table comes from immunoSEQ multiplex PCR, and its TCRdb copy is limited to in-frame clones, with some not included. That table furnishes V, J and clone size, whereas the DNA furnished D and trimming. Of some 250,000 clones detected, over 80% appear once; the ten largest clones hold 1.2%. Trimming shortened V by 10 bases and J by 8 bases, and 21 bases separated the two germline ends. The CDR3 spans 15 residues. CDR1 SEHNR and CDR2 FQNEAQ come from the germline V gene (reference sequence). The chain couples TRBV7-9 to TRBJ1-6; D may be TRBD1 (6 bases). Sequencing was done on a sample of PBMCs or T cells enriched from blood (not recorded which). This receptor was identified in a human donor in a cohort exposed to, infected with or recovered from COVID-19 (not recorded which). The donor label of this sample is uncertain. The CDR3 DNA sequence: TGTGCCATCCCGACTTCCCGGACAGTTGATTCACCCCTCCACTTT. Residues: CAIPTSRTVDSPLHF.